The 3 T cell receptor beta chains given below trace back to one sample, sequenced in a study of shared clonotypes between healthy human individuals. This table comes from immunoSEQ multiplex PCR, and its TCRdb copy is limited to in-frame clones, with some not included. The sample has nearly 750,000 clones; just under 75% are singletons. The sample taken for sequencing was memory CD4+ T cells sorted from blood. The subset here: CD45RA-negative fraction. The receptor source for this set is a woman aged 25 to 39 in good health.

For this clone: Other DNA sequences in the sample encode the same CDR3. This chain joins TRBV27 and TRBJ2-1, with 9 bases fitting TRBD2. Per the germline V gene, CDR1 is MNHEY and CDR2 is SMNVEV (reference sequence). The CDR3 contains 15 residues. V lost 3 bases to trimming and J lost 7 bases; unmatched junction nucleotides: 7. CDR3 region: CASSFRGRDLNEQFF. DNA of the CDR3: TGTGCCAGCAGTTTTCGCGGGAGGGACTTGAATGAGCAGTTCTTC.

The chain has TRBV5-1 and TRBJ2-2; weak D call: TRBD2 (6 bases). Trimming shortened V by 6 bases and J by 5 bases, and 14 bases separated the two germline ends. This CDR3 has 14 amino acids. In germline, CDR1 is SGHRS, CDR2 YFSETQ. DNA for the CDR3: TGCGCCAGCAACCCCGGGACTGAGACCGGGGAGCTGTTTTTT. Protein sequence: CASNPGTETGELFF.

The J gene is TRBJ1-4, the V gene TRBV5-6, with 10 nucleotides matching TRBD1. Trimming removed 4 bases from V and 3 bases from J; junction bases left unmatched: 9. The germline V gene has CDR1 SGHDT and CDR2 YYEEEE. This CDR3 is 17 amino acids long. CDR3 in DNA: TGTGCCAGCAGCCCGACAGGGGGCGCGGGTGCTAATGAAAAACTGTTTTTT. Its translation: CASSPTGGAGANEKLFF.